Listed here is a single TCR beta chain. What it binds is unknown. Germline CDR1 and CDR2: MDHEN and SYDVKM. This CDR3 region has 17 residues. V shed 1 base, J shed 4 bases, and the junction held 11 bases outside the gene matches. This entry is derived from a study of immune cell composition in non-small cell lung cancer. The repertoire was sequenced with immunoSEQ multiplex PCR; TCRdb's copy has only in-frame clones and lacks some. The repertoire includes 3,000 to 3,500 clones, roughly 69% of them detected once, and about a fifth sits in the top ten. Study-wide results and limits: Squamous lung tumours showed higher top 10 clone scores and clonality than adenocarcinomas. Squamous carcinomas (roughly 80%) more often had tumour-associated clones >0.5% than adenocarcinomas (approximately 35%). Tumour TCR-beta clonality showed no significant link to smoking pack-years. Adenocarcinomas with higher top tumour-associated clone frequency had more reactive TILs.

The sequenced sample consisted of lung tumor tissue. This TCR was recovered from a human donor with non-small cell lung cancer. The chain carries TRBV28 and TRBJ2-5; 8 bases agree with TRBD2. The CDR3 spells CASSLLVGSGKGETQYF. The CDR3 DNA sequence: TGTGCCAGCAGTTTATTGGTGGGTAGCGGGAAAGGAGAGACCCAGTACTTC.